The 7 T cell receptor beta chains listed next were all sequenced from one sample in a study of T cells in Graves' hyperthyroidism and ophthalmopathy. Amplification of TCR beta CDR3 regions was performed using RNA transcripts as template. The HTBI set primed first-round TCR CDR3 RT-PCR. Each CDR3 protein is one row after TCRdb ran MiXCR on the multiplex PCR reads. The sample holds a few hundred thousand distinct CDR3 sequences, 15% seen once. Sequencing was performed on blood. The receptors stem from a woman under 40 with Graves' hyperthyroidism.

This clonotype was seen at least ten times. This chain links TRBV5-1 with TRBJ2-7; 7 nucleotides line up with TRBD2. The V gene end was trimmed by 3 bases and the J gene end by 1 base; junction bases not matched to a gene: 4. The CDR3 is 14 amino acids. Germline V CDR1 and CDR2: SGHRS, YFSETQ. CDR3 in DNA: TGCGCCAGCAGCTACCGCGGGGGATCCTACGAGCAGTACTTC. Translating it yields CASSYRGGSYEQYF.

This chain connects TRBV3-1 to TRBJ2-1, with unresolved D. The germline CDR1 and CDR2 sequences are LGHDT and YNNKEL (reference sequence). V lost 4 bases and J 6 bases, leaving 13 bases between the germline ends. CDR3 length: 14 amino acids. For the CDR3, the DNA is TGTGCCAGCAGCCCATTTTTTTTAGGCAATGAGCAGTTCTTC. Protein sequence: CASSPFFLGNEQFF.

This clonotype was counted only a few times. This chain joins TRBV28 and TRBJ1-5, with D possibly matching TRBD1 (6 bases). With 7 bases removed from V and 11 bases from J, the gap between germline ends came to 27 bases. Germline V gene lookup returns CDR1 MDHEN and CDR2 SYDVKM. The CDR3 runs to 16 residues. The CDR3 nucleotides are TGTGCCAGCACCACGCAAAACTGGGGGCCCGCTTCGGCCCAGCATTTT. Protein: CASTTQNWGPASAQHF.

In its sample, this clonotype was seen once. This may arise from a read error, as a much more abundant clone is one base away. The chain recombines TRBV20-1 with TRBJ2-3; 7 nucleotides align to TRBD2. CDR1 is DFQATT, CDR2 SNEGSKA, per germline (reference sequence). V shed 3 bases and J 4 bases; nucleotides not matched to a gene: 10. This CDR3 region has 15 residues. The CDR3 spells CSASGPSGPPDTQYF. CDR3 sequence (DNA): TGCAGTGCTAGTGGGCCTAGCGGACCCCCAGATACGCAGTATTTT.

This clonotype was recorded many times. V is TRBV7-2 and J is TRBJ2-5; 11 positions agree with TRBD2. The CDR3 contains 15 residues. The germline V gene has CDR1 SGHTA and CDR2 FQGNSA. Trimming removed 5 bases from V and 4 bases from J; junction bases left unmatched: 6. This CDR3 is CASSRRGLAGETQYF. The CDR3 DNA reads as TGTGCCAGCAGCCGACGAGGACTAGCGGGAGAGACCCAGTACTTC.

In its sample, this clonotype was seen many times. J is TRBJ1-2 and V is TRBV24-1; 7 bases fit TRBD1. The CDR3 extends over 15 amino acids. Germline CDR1 and CDR2: KGHDR and SFDVKD. V shed 2 bases, J shed 5 bases, and the junction held 7 bases outside the gene matches. CDR3 coding DNA: TGTGCCACCAGTGATTCTTCCGGGACAGCTTATGGCTACACCTTC. It translates to CATSDSSGTAYGYTF.

This clonotype was seen many times. V usage is TRBV18 and J usage is TRBJ2-7, with D unclear. The CDR3 loop spans 13 amino acids. Per the germline V gene, CDR1 is KGHSH and CDR2 is LQKENI. V was trimmed by 3 bases and J by 0 bases, leaving 6 bases between them. CDR3 region: CASSPGASYEQYF. The DNA of the CDR3 is TGTGCCAGCTCACCTGGAGCCTCCTACGAGCAGTACTTC. Using reference TRBV18 and TRBJ2-7 for the parts outside the CDR3, the full variable domain is NAGVMQNPRHLVRRRGQEARLRCSPMKGHSHVYWYRQLPEEGLKFMVYLQKENIIDESGMPKERFSAEFPKEGPSILRIQQVVRGDSAAYFCASSPGASYEQYFGPGTRLTVT.